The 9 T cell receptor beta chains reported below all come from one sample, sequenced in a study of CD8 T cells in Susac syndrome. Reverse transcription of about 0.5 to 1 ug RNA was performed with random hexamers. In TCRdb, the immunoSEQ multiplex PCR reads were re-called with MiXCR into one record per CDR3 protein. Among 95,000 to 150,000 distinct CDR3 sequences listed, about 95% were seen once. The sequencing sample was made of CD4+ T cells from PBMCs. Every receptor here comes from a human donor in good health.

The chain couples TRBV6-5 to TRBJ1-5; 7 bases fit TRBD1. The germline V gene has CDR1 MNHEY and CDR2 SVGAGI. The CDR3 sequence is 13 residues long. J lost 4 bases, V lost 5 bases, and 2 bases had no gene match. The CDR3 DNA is TGTGCCAGCAGTACACAGGGGAATCAGCCCCAGCATTTT. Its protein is CASSTQGNQPQHF.

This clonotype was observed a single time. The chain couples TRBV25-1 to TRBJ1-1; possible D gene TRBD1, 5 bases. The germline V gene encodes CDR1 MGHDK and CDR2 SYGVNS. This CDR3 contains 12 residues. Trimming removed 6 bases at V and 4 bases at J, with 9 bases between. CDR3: CASRGLTTEAFF. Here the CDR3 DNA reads TGTGCCAGCAGGGGGCTGACCACTGAAGCTTTCTTT.

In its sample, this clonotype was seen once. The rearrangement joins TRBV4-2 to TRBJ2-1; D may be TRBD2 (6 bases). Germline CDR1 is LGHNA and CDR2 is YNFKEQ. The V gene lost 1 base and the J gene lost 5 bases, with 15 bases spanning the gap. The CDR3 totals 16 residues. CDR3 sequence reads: CASSQGGGTHDNEQFF. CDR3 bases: TGTGCCAGCAGCCAAGGGGGCGGGACCCATGACAATGAGCAGTTCTTC.

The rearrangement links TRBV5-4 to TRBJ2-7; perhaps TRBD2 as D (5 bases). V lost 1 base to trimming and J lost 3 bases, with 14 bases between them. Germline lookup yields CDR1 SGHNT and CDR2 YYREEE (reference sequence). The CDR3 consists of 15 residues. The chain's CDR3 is CASSLNFPGNYEQYF. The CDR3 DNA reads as TGTGCCAGCAGCTTGAATTTCCCGGGGAACTACGAGCAGTACTTC.

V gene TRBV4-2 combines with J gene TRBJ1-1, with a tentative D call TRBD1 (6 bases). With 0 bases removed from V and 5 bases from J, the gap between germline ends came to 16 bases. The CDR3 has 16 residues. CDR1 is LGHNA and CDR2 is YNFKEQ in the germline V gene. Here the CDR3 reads CASSQELQGGVTEAFF. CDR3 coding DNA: TGTGCCAGCAGCCAAGAGCTACAGGGTGGAGTGACTGAAGCTTTCTTT.

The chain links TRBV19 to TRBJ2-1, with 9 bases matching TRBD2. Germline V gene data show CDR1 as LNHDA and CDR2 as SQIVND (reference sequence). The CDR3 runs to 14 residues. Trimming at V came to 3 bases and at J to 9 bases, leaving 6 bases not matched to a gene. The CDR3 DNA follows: TGTGCCAGTAGTATGGGCGGGAGGGCCGGTGAGCAGTTCTTC. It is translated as CASSMGGRAGEQFF.

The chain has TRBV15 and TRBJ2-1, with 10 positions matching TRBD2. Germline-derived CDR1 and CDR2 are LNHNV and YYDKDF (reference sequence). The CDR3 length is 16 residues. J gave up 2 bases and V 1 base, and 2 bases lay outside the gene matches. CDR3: CATSRGLAGAYNEQFF. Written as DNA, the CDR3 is TGTGCCACCAGCAGAGGCCTAGCGGGAGCCTACAATGAGCAGTTCTTC. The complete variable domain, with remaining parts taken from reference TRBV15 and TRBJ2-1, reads DAMVIQNPRYQVTQFGKPVTLSCSQTLNHNVMYWYQQKSSQAPKLLFHYYDKDFNNEADTPDNFQSRRPNTSFCFLDIRSPGLGDTAMYLCATSRGLAGAYNEQFFGPGTRLTVL.

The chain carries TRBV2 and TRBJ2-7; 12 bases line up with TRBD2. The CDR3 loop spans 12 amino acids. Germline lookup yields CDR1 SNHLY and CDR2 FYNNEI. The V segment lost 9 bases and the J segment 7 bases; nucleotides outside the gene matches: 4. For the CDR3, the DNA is TGTGCCAGGACTAGCGGGAGTGGGGAGCAGTACTTC. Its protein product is CARTSGSGEQYF.

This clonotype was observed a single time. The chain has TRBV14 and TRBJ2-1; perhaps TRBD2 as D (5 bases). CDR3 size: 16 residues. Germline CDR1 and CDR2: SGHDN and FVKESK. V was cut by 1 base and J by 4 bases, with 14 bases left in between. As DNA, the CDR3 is TGTGCCAGCAGCCAAGCTTGGGGAGTATCGTACAATGAGCAGTTCTTC. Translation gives CASSQAWGVSYNEQFF.